This T cell receptor beta chain was documented in a study of blood T cell repertoires in COVID-19. Study-level information: T cells, B-cell-depleted T cells, or PBMCs provided the cDNA or gDNA that served as material.

TCRdb's copy holds only in-frame clones and misses some; the assay was immunoSEQ multiplex PCR. The profile shows around 81,000 clones, 88% of them singletons. The CDR3 has 14 amino acids. V lost 6 bases and J 4 bases, leaving 12 bases between the germline ends. Germline-derived CDR1 and CDR2 are KGHSH and LQKENI. J is TRBJ2-2 and V is TRBV18, with D possibly TRBD1 on 5 matching bases. This TCR was recovered from a man between 65 and 85 years old with acute or convalescent COVID-19. Input material: peripheral blood. CDR3 sequence reads: CASSTDSSTGELFF. CDR3 in DNA: TGTGCCAGCTCTACAGACAGCTCCACCGGGGAGCTGTTTTTT.